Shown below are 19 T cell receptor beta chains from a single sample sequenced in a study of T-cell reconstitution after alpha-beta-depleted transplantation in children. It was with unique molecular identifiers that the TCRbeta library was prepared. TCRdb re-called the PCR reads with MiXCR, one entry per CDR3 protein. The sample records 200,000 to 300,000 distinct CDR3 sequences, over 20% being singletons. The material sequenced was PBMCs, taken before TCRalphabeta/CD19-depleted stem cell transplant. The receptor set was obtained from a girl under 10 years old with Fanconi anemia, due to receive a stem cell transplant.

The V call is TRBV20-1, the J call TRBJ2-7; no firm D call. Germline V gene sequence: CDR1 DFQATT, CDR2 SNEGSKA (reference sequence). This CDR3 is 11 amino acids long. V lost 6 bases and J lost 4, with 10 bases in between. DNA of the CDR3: TGCAGTGCCCCCGGCCGATACGAGCAGTACTTC. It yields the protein CSAPGRYEQYF.

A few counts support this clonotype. Here the CDR3 reads CSAPDRGRSYNEQFF. CDR3 bases: TGCAGTGCCCCTGACAGGGGAAGATCCTACAATGAGCAGTTCTTC. The rearrangement links TRBV20-1 to TRBJ2-1; TRBD1 matches at 8 bases. The CDR3 is 15 residues long. V shed 6 bases and J 1 base; nucleotides not matched to a gene: 8. Germline lookup yields CDR1 DFQATT and CDR2 SNEGSKA (reference sequence).

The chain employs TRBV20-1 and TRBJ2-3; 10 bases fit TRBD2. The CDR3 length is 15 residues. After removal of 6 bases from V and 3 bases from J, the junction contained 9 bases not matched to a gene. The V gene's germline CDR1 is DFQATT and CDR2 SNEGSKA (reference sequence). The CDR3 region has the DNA TGCAGTGCGAAAGCGGGGGGGCGGGGGACAGATACGCAGTATTTT. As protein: CSAKAGGRGTDTQYF.

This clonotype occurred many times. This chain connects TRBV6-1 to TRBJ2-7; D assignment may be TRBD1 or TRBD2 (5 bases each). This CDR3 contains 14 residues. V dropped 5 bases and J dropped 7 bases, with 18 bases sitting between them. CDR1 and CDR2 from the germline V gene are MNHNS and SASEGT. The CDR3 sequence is CASSRPVGRGEQYF. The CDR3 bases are TGTGCCAGCAGTCGGCCGGTGGGGCGAGGGGAGCAGTACTTC.

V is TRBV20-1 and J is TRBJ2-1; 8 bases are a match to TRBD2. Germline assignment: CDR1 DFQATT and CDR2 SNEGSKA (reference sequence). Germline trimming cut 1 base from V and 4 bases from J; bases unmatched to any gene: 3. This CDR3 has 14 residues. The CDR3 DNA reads TGCAGTGCTAGAGCGGGGGGGCAATACAATGAGCAGTTCTTC. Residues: CSARAGGQYNEQFF.

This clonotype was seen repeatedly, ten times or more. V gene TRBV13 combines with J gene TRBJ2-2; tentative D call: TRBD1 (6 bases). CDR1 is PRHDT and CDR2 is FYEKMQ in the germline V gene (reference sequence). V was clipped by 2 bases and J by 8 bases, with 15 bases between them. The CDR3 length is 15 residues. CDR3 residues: CASSLLGATKGELFF. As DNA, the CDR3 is TGTGCCAGCAGCTTACTGGGGGCGACGAAGGGGGAGCTGTTTTTT.

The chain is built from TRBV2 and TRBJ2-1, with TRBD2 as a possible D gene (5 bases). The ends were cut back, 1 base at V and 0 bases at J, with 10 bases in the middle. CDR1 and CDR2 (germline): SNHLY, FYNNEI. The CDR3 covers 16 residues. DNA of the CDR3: TGTGCCAGCAGTGAAGTTGGGCGGGCCTCCTACAATGAGCAGTTCTTC. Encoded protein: CASSEVGRASYNEQFF.

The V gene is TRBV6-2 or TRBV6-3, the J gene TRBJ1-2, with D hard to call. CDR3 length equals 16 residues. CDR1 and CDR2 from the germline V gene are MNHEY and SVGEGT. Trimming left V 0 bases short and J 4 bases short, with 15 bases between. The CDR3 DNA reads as TGTGCCAGCAGTTACTCGAAAGTCATCGGGATCTATGGCTACACCTTC. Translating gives CASSYSKVIGIYGYTF.

CDR3 coding DNA: TGTGCCAGCAGTTCAGATCCAAGACTGTTACAAGAGACCCAGTACTTC. Translating it yields CASSSDPRLLQETQYF. The chain has TRBV27 and TRBJ2-5; D is undetermined. V lost 4 bases and J lost 2, with 17 bases in between. CDR1 MNHEY and CDR2 SMNVEV come from the germline V gene (reference sequence). This CDR3 has 16 residues.

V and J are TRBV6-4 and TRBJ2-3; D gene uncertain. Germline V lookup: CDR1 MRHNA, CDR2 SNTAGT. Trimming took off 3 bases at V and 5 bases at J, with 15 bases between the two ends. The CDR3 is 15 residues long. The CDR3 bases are TGTGCCAGCAGTGAGAGTGGATTCACTGGAGATACGCAGTATTTT. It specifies CASSESGFTGDTQYF.

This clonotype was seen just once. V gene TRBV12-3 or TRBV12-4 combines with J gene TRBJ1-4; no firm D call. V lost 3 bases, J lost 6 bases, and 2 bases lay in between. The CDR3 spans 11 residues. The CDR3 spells CASSLYEKLFF. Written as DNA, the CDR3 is TGTGCCAGCAGTTTGTATGAAAAACTGTTTTTT.

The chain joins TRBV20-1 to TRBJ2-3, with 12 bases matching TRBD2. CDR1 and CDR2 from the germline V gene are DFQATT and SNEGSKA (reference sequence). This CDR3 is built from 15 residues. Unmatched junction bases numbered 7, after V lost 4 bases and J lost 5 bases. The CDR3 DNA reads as TGCAGTGCTACCCGACTAGCGGGGGACCTAGATACGCAGTATTTT. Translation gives CSATRLAGDLDTQYF.

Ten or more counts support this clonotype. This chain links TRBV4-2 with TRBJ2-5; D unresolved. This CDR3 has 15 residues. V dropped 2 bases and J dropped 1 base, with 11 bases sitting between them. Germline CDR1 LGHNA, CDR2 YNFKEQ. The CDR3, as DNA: TGTGCCAGCAGCCAATTGTCTCGTACCCAAGAGACCCAGTACTTC. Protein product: CASSQLSRTQETQYF.

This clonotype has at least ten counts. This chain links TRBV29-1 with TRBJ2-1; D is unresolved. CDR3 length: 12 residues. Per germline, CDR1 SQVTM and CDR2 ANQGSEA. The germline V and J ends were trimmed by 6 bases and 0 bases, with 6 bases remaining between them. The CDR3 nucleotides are TGCAGCGTCAGCAGCTCCTACAATGAGCAGTTCTTC. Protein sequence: CSVSSSYNEQFF.

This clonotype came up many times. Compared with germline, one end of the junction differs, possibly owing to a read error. The CDR3: CVSSSLADYNEQFF. CDR3 nucleotides: TGTGTCAGCAGTTCTCTAGCAGACTACAATGAGCAGTTCTTC. J is TRBJ2-1 and V is TRBV2; the D gene is possibly TRBD2 (5 bases). Germline loops: CDR1 SNHLY, CDR2 FYNNEI. This CDR3 region has 14 residues.

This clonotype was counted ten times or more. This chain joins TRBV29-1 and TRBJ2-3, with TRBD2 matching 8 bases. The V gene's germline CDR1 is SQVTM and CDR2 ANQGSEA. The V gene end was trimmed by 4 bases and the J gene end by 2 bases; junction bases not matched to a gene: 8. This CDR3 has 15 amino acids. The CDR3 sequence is CSVGANGGVTDTQYF. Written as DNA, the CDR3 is TGCAGCGTTGGAGCTAACGGGGGGGTCACAGATACGCAGTATTTT.

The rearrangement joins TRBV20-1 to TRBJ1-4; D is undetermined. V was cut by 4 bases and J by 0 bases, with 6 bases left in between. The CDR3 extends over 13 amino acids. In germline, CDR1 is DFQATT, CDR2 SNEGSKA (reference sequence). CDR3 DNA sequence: TGCAGTGCTACGGTGTCAACTAATGAAAAACTGTTTTTT. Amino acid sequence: CSATVSTNEKLFF.

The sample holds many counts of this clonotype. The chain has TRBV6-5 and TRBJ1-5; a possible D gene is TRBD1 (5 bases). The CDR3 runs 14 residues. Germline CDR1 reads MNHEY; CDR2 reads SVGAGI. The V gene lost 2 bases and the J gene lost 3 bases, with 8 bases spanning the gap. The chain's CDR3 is CASSYAGINQPQHF. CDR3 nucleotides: TGTGCCAGCAGTTACGCAGGGATCAATCAGCCCCAGCATTTT.

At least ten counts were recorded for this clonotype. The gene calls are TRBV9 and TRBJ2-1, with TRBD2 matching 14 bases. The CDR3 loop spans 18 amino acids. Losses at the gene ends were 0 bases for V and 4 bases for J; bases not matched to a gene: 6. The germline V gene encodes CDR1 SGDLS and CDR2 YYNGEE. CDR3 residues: CASSVGLAGGPRYNEQFF. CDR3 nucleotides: TGTGCCAGCAGCGTAGGACTAGCGGGAGGGCCTAGATACAATGAGCAGTTCTTC.